This entry lists 18 T cell receptor beta chains sequenced from one sample in a study of blood T cell repertoires in COVID-19. Some clones are missing from TCRdb's copy, which holds only in-frame ones; the method was immunoSEQ multiplex PCR. The table records 350,000 or so clones, 88% of them present only once. Sequencing used PBMCs or T cells enriched from blood (not recorded which). These receptor sequences come from a woman younger than 45 who had been exposed to COVID-19.

The rearrangement uses TRBV2 and TRBJ2-7, with 7 bases lining up with TRBD2. The CDR3 has 16 amino acids. V trimming: 3 bases; J trimming: 4 bases; junction bases outside the gene matches: 12. Per germline, CDR1 SNHLY and CDR2 FYNNEI. In DNA form, the CDR3 reads TGTGCCAGCAGTGACCCAGCGGGACCAGGGTCATACGAGCAGTACTTC. Translation gives CASSDPAGPGSYEQYF.

The V gene is TRBV30, the J gene TRBJ2-2, with 9 bases fitting TRBD1. Per the germline V gene, CDR1 is GTSNPN and CDR2 is SVGIG (reference sequence). V lost 3 bases and J lost 7; bases outside the gene matches: 6. This CDR3 contains 14 residues. CDR3 nucleotide sequence: TGTGCCTGGAGACAGGGGGCCAGGATCGGGGAGCTGTTTTTT. Translated, it gives CAWRQGARIGELFF. The full variable domain, rest sourced from reference TRBV30 and TRBJ2-2, is SQTIHQWPATLVQPVGSPLSLECTVEGTSNPNLYWYRQAAGRGLQLLFYSVGIGQISSEVPQNLSASRPQDRQFILSSKKLLLSDSGFYLCAWRQGARIGELFFGEGSRLTVL.

The chain links TRBV5-1 to TRBJ2-4; possibly TRBD2 for D (6 bases). The CDR3 consists of 15 residues. The germline CDR1 and CDR2 sequences are SGHRS and YFSETQ. Trimming left V 0 bases short and J 4 bases short, with 11 bases between. This chain's CDR3 is CASSLAASGKNIQYF. For the CDR3, the DNA is TGCGCCAGCAGCTTGGCCGCAAGCGGGAAAAACATTCAGTACTTC.

The gene calls are TRBV19 and TRBJ1-1; no definite D call. Trimming took off 6 bases at V and 9 bases at J, with 8 bases between the two ends. This CDR3 contains 10 residues. Germline CDR1 reads LNHDA; CDR2 reads SQIVND (reference sequence). The DNA of the CDR3 is TGTGCCAGTAGGAGGGAAAAAGCTTTCTTT. Its translation: CASRREKAFF.

The rearrangement uses TRBV5-1 and TRBJ2-3, with 7 bases lining up with TRBD2. V lost 1 base and J lost 2; bases outside the gene matches: 4. CDR1 and CDR2 from the germline V gene are SGHRS and YFSETQ. This CDR3 region has 15 residues. The CDR3 nucleotides are TGCGCCAGCAGCTTGCTGGGGAGGGCCACAGATACGCAGTATTTT. As protein: CASSLLGRATDTQYF.

The rearrangement links TRBV7-2 to TRBJ1-1, with D unresolved. Germline values: CDR1 SGHTA, CDR2 FQGNSA. The CDR3 loop spans 15 amino acids. V was shortened by 5 bases and J by 3 bases, with 16 bases between the two germline ends. This chain's CDR3 is CASSPDQPGDTEAFF. The CDR3 DNA sequence: TGTGCCAGCAGCCCAGACCAGCCCGGGGACACTGAAGCTTTCTTT.

This chain joins TRBV9 and TRBJ1-3; D is ambiguous. This CDR3 contains 15 residues. The V end was cut by 3 bases, the J end by 2 bases, with 12 bases between. Germline CDR1 SGDLS, CDR2 YYNGEE. CDR3 region: CASSGVGSAGNTIYF. The CDR3 DNA follows: TGTGCCAGCAGCGGGGTGGGGAGTGCTGGAAACACCATATATTTT.

This rearrangement joins TRBV28 to TRBJ2-7; D remains ambiguous. Deletions cut 7 bases from V and 2 bases from J, with 18 bases between. Germline CDR1 and CDR2: MDHEN and SYDVKM. CDR3 length: 15 residues. In DNA, the CDR3 is TGTGCCAGCAATCCAGTTTGGCGGTACACCTACGAGCAGTACTTC. Translating gives CASNPVWRYTYEQYF.

CDR3 in amino acids: CASSLAVAGPLETQYF. The CDR3 DNA follows: TGTGCCAGCAGTTTAGCCGTGGCGGGCCCTCTGGAGACCCAGTACTTC. This chain uses TRBV27 with TRBJ2-5; tentatively, D is TRBD2 (5 bases). The CDR3 loop spans 16 amino acids. V was cut by 2 bases and J by 5 bases, with 18 bases left in between. Per germline, CDR1 MNHEY and CDR2 SMNVEV (reference sequence).

The chain employs TRBV13 and TRBJ2-7; tentative D call: TRBD2 (5 bases). Germline loops: CDR1 PRHDT, CDR2 FYEKMQ (reference sequence). The CDR3 consists of 13 residues. Trimming removed 2 bases at V and 6 bases at J, with 11 bases between. This CDR3 reads CASSLLPGGEQYF. The DNA of the CDR3 is TGTGCCAGCAGCTTACTCCCCGGAGGCGAGCAGTACTTC.

The chain employs TRBV27 and TRBJ2-1; the match to TRBD2 covers 9 bases. CDR1 and CDR2 from the germline V gene are MNHEY and SMNVEV (reference sequence). CDR3 size: 15 residues. The trim removed 5 bases at V and 5 bases at J, leaving 7 bases unmatched. The CDR3 here is CASSPGLAGDNEQFF. The CDR3 DNA is TGTGCCAGCAGTCCCGGGTTAGCGGGGGACAATGAGCAGTTCTTC.

The rearrangement joins TRBV7-9 to TRBJ1-2; TRBD1 matches 12 bases. Trimming at V came to 1 base and at J to 6 bases, leaving 6 bases not matched to a gene. Germline-derived CDR1 and CDR2 are SEHNR and FQNEAQ (reference sequence). The CDR3 runs 16 residues. The CDR3 nucleotides are TGTGCCAGCAGCTTAGAATGGGGACAGGGGGCTGATGGCTACACCTTC. This translates into CASSLEWGQGADGYTF.

V usage is TRBV20-1 and J usage is TRBJ2-7; D ambiguous. CDR3 length: 12 residues. Germline assignment: CDR1 DFQATT and CDR2 SNEGSKA (reference sequence). Trimming shortened V by 3 bases and J by 3 bases, and 9 bases separated the two germline ends. CDR3 DNA sequence: TGCAGTGCTAGTCCGCGTTTCTACGAGCAGTACTTC. Its translation: CSASPRFYEQYF.

V usage is TRBV5-1 and J usage is TRBJ1-5; D gene unclear. The V gene lost 3 bases and the J gene lost 5 bases, with 9 bases spanning the gap. This CDR3 spans 13 amino acids. Germline CDR1 SGHRS, CDR2 YFSETQ. CDR3 DNA: TGCGCCAGCAGCTGGGGAGTGGATCAGCCCCAGCATTTT. It is translated as CASSWGVDQPQHF.

V is TRBV7-9 and J is TRBJ2-7, with 11 bases lining up with TRBD2. V gave up 0 bases and J gave up 7 bases; unmatched junction bases: 5. The CDR3 covers 15 residues. CDR1 and CDR2 (germline): SEHNR, FQNEAQ (reference sequence). CDR3 bases: TGTGCCAGCAGCTTAGCGGTGGGACTAGCGGTAGAGCAGTACTTC. Its translation: CASSLAVGLAVEQYF.

This clone has a handful of counts. The genes are TRBV10-3 and TRBJ2-7, with D tentatively TRBD2 (7 bases). The germline V gene has CDR1 ENHRY and CDR2 SYGVKD. V gave up 11 bases and J gave up 4 bases, with 21 bases separating them. CDR3 length: 14 amino acids. CDR3 DNA: TGTGCCTCCGCTGGGGACGGGGGGCAATACGAGCAGTACTTC. It translates to CASAGDGGQYEQYF.

The V and J genes are TRBV28 and TRBJ1-2, with 8 bases that match TRBD1. The CDR3 has 15 residues. From germline, CDR1 is MDHEN and CDR2 SYDVKM. V was clipped by 4 bases and J by 2 bases; unmatched bases: 6. The CDR3 nucleotides read TGTGCCAGCAGTTCGTCGACAGGGGCCAACTATGGCTACACCTTC. Amino acids: CASSSSTGANYGYTF.

The V and J genes are TRBV5-1 and TRBJ2-5; D remains unclear. V was trimmed by 2 bases and J by 2 bases, leaving 13 bases between them. Per germline, CDR1 SGHRS and CDR2 YFSETQ. The CDR3 has 15 residues. For the CDR3, the DNA is TGCGCCAGCAGCTTTTCGACATCTCGGCAAGAGACCCAGTACTTC. It codes for CASSFSTSRQETQYF. The variable domain in full, completed from reference TRBV5-1 and TRBJ2-5, reads KAGVTQTPRYLIKTRGQQVTLSCSPISGHRSVSWYQQTPGQGLQFLFEYFSETQRNKGNFPGRFSGRQFSNSRSEMNVSTLELGDSALYLCASSFSTSRQETQYFGPGTRLLVL.